This T cell receptor beta chain was sequenced in a study of CD8 T cells in Susac syndrome. Study-level information: Clinically active disease was present in 5 or 6 of the sequenced Susac syndrome patients. Roughly eight of these patients were in remission.

The RNA input was about 0.5 to 1 ug, and it was reverse transcribed with random hexamers. TCRdb reprocessed the immunoSEQ multiplex PCR reads with MiXCR, giving one entry per CDR3 protein. The profile shows nearly 110,000 distinct CDR3 sequences, roughly 94% of them singletons. V was pared by 5 bases and J by 0 bases, with 5 bases between. The CDR3 has 13 residues. Per the germline V gene, CDR1 is MNHEY and CDR2 is SVGAGI. This TCR was recovered from a human donor with Susac syndrome. The material sequenced was CD8+ T cells from PBMCs. The chain recombines TRBV6-5 with TRBJ1-5; D is ambiguous. CDR3 sequence reads: CASSQHSNQPQHF. The CDR3, as DNA: TGTGCCAGCAGTCAGCATAGCAATCAGCCCCAGCATTTT.